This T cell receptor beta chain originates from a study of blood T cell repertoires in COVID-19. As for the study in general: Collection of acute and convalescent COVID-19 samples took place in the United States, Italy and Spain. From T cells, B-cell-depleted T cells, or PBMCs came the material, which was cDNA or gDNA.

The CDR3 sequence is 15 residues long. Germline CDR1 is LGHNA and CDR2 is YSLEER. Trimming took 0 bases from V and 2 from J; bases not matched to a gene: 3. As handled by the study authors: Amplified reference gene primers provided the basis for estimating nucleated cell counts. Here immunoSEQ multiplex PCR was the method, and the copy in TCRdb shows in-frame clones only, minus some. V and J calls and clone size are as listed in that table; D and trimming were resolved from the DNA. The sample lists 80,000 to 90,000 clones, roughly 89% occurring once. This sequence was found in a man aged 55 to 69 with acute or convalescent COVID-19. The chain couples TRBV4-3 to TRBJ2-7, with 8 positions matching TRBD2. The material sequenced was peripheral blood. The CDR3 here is CASSQDLGLAYEQYF. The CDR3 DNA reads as TGCGCCAGCAGCCAAGATTTGGGACTAGCCTACGAGCAGTACTTC.